The source of this T cell receptor beta chain is a study of blood T cell repertoires in COVID-19. Sequenced by immunoSEQ multiplex PCR; TCRdb stores in-frame clones only, minus some. The data show 350,000 or so clones, more than 70% seen once. CDR1 is GTSNPN and CDR2 is SVGIG in the germline V gene (reference sequence). The CDR3 is 14 amino acids. The V segment lost 8 bases and the J segment 4 bases; nucleotides outside the gene matches: 6. This clonotype was sampled from a man younger than 40 with active or convalescent COVID-19. The material sequenced was peripheral blood. This chain links TRBV30 with TRBJ2-1, with 12 bases fitting TRBD2. The DNA for the CDR3 is TGTGCCCAACGACTAGCGGGGGATTACAATGAGCAGTTCTTC. Translating gives CAQRLAGDYNEQFF.